This paragraph reports one T cell receptor beta chain. Its target is not known. The method was immunoSEQ multiplex PCR; TCRdb's version includes in-frame clones alone and lacks a portion of them. The sample lists some 11,000 clones; 75% to 85% were seen once. The data stem from a study of T cell repertoires in ileal Crohn's disease. Study as a whole: Operated complications were stricturing disease (about 60%) and penetrating disease (approximately 39%).

In germline, CDR1 is SGHTA, CDR2 FQGNSA. This CDR3 comprises 14 residues. V dropped 3 bases and J dropped 3; count of bases not matched to a gene: 4. Study-wide points: Sorted CD8 T cells held more high-frequency clones than CD4.

Time point meaning: neoterminal ileum biopsy at postoperative endoscopy, about 6 months after surgery. Source material: ileal tissue. This TCR derives from an adult with Crohn's disease. V gene TRBV7-2 combines with J gene TRBJ2-7; 8 bases agree with TRBD2. CDR3 sequence: CASSFAGGNYEQYF. For the CDR3, the DNA is TGTGCCAGCAGCTTTGCGGGGGGCAACTACGAGCAGTACTTC.